The sequence of this TCR beta chain was determined in a study of regulatory T cells in long-lasting Graves disease. Study outcomes and limitations: Shared public clonotypes totalled a few thousand in persistent patients, compared with around 880 in new patients.

This clonotype was seen repeatedly, ten times or more. What it binds is not known. Arm-PCR of CDR3 regions with iRepertoire HTBI primers generated TCR beta libraries. TCRdb analysed the multiplex PCR reads with MiXCR anew, one entry per CDR3 protein. The data hold hundreds of thousands of distinct CDR3 sequences, with approximately 16% observed a single time. The CDR3 sequence is 14 residues long. V dropped 4 bases and J dropped 1 base, with 10 bases sitting between them. Specified time point: newly diagnosed GD, antithyroid drugs for less than 3 months. PBMC-derived RNA was used for the TCR library. In addition, the sample was reused for a study of T cells in Graves' hyperthyroidism and ophthalmopathy.

This rearrangement joins TRBV12-3 or TRBV12-4 to TRBJ2-5, with TRBD1 as a possible D gene (6 bases). Specimen: peripheral blood mononuclear cells (PBMCs), collected at new diagnosis, from a patient treated with antithyroid drugs. This TCR derives from a man aged 35 to 55 with Graves disease. The CDR3 spells CASSSQGSQETQYF. The CDR3, as DNA: TGTGCCAGCAGTTCCCAGGGGTCCCAAGAGACCCAGTACTTC.